These T cell receptor beta chains were read from a single sample in a study of cytomegalovirus exposure and HLA in healthy donors. Using immunoSEQ multiplex PCR, the repertoire was profiled, and TCRdb retains in-frame clones only, with some absent. The data contain 170,000 or so clones, around 83% of them singletons. Sample: PBMCs. Source of these receptors: a man in his forties or fifties in good health and CMV-seropositive. The CDR3 runs from the conserved cysteine through the conserved F or W. The D gene is left open where the match is weak. Clone size is stated in some rows and not others, as once, few, many or a class when expanded.

DNA: TGTGCCAGCAGCCCATCCTGGACAGGGGGCGGCGATGGCTACACCTTC
CDR3: CASSPSWTGGGDGYTF
size: .
J: TRBJ1-2
D: TRBD1
V: TRBV7-9

DNA: TGTGCCAGCAGCTTAACGGGTTCGGCAGGGAAGTATTTT
CDR3: CASSLTGSAGKYF
size: .
J: TRBJ2-3
D: .
V: TRBV7-3

DNA: TGTGCCAGCAGCCGCCGGGACTCCCGCCAGTCCACCTTC
CDR3: CASSRRDSRQSTF
size: .
J: TRBJ1-2
D: .
V: TRBV6-5

DNA: TGCGCCAGCAGCCCCGATCCCCCGGAGCTGAGATTATACAATGAGCAGTTCTTC
CDR3: CASSPDPPELRLYNEQFF
size: .
J: TRBJ2-1
D: .
V: TRBV4-1

DNA: TGTGCCAGCAGTCTCAGGGGACAGGGGGCTAACTATGGCTACACCTTC
CDR3: CASSLRGQGANYGYTF
size: .
J: TRBJ1-2
D: TRBD1
V: TRBV27

DNA: TGTGCCAGCAGCCTGGAGGGTAGGAACACTGAAGCTTTCTTT
CDR3: CASSLEGRNTEAFF
size: .
J: TRBJ1-1
D: .
V: TRBV14

DNA: TGTACCAGCAGCCAAGGAGGTTACTACGAGCAGTACTTC
CDR3: CTSSQGGYYEQYF
size: .
J: TRBJ2-7
D: .
V: TRBV14

DNA: TGTGCCAGCAGTTGGACAGGGGGGGACTATGGCTACACCTTC
CDR3: CASSWTGGDYGYTF
size: .
J: TRBJ1-2
D: TRBD1
V: TRBV27

DNA: TGTGCCAGCAGCTTAGACAGGGCCACTGAAGCTTTCTTT
CDR3: CASSLDRATEAFF
size: .
J: TRBJ1-1
D: .
V: TRBV7-2

DNA: TGTGCCAGCAGCTTTAGCGGGAGCGGATTGGCAGATACGCAGTATTTT
CDR3: CASSFSGSGLADTQYF
size: .
J: TRBJ2-3
D: TRBD2
V: TRBV28

DNA: TGTGCCAGCAGGGACAGCAGGAACGGTTCTGAGACCCAGTACTTC
CDR3: CASRDSRNGSETQYF
size: once
J: TRBJ2-5
D: .
V: TRBV7-6

DNA: TGTGCCAGCAGCGTAGGACTAGCGGGGGCTGAGCAGTTCTTC
CDR3: CASSVGLAGAEQFF
size: few
J: TRBJ2-1
D: TRBD2
V: TRBV7-3

DNA: TGCGCCAGCAGCCAAGATCGGGGACAGAGAGAGACCCAGTACTTC
CDR3: CASSQDRGQRETQYF
size: .
J: TRBJ2-5
D: TRBD1
V: TRBV4-1

DNA: TGCGCCAGCAGCCCGGGAGGGACAGGGGGCTACAATGAGCAGTTCTTC
CDR3: CASSPGGTGGYNEQFF
size: few
J: TRBJ2-1
D: TRBD1
V: TRBV5-1

DNA: TGTGCCCTTAGTAGGGTAGCGGGAGCTGAGCAGTTCTTC
CDR3: CALSRVAGAEQFF
size: many
J: TRBJ2-1
D: TRBD2
V: TRBV19

DNA: TGTGCCAGCAGCTTATCACTTTCGGGAGGCTCCTACAATGAGCAGTTCTTC
CDR3: CASSLSLSGGSYNEQFF
size: .
J: TRBJ2-1
D: TRBD2
V: TRBV5-4

DNA: TGCGCCAGCACTCGAAGACAGGGAGGTAAGGGCTACACCTTC
CDR3: CASTRRQGGKGYTF
size: hyperexpanded
J: TRBJ1-2
D: TRBD1
V: TRBV10-1

DNA: TGTGCCAGCAGCAACCGGGACAGTTACAATGAGCAGTTCTTC
CDR3: CASSNRDSYNEQFF
size: .
J: TRBJ2-1
D: TRBD1
V: TRBV7-9

DNA: TGTGCCAGCAGTTTAGCGGGGGGGAACACCGGGGAGCTGTTTTTT
CDR3: CASSLAGGNTGELFF
size: .
J: TRBJ2-2
D: TRBD2
V: TRBV5-4

DNA: TGTGCTAGCACCACGGGGGGTCGGTCCACCGGGGAGCTGTTTTTT
CDR3: CASTTGGRSTGELFF
size: .
J: TRBJ2-2
D: TRBD2
V: TRBV7-7

DNA: TGTGCCAGCAGCGTAGGAGAGGGGGTTGAAGCTTTCTTT
CDR3: CASSVGEGVEAFF
size: .
J: TRBJ1-1
D: .
V: TRBV9

DNA: TGCGCCAGCAGCTTGGGTCAGGTCACAGATACGCAGTATTTT
CDR3: CASSLGQVTDTQYF
size: .
J: TRBJ2-3
D: .
V: TRBV5-1

DNA: TGCGCCAGCAGCCAAGCCTACCGGGACAGGGGAGGATCACGGTACACTGAAGCTTTCTTT
CDR3: CASSQAYRDRGGSRYTEAFF
size: .
J: TRBJ1-1
D: TRBD1
V: TRBV4-1

DNA: TGTGCCAGCAGTGCTAGCGGGAGGCTGACCCAGTACTTC
CDR3: CASSASGRLTQYF
size: .
J: TRBJ2-5
D: TRBD2
V: TRBV28

DNA: TGTGCCAGCAGCCTCCTAGGGGGAGGGACAAGGGATACGCAGTATTTT
CDR3: CASSLLGGGTRDTQYF
size: .
J: TRBJ2-3
D: .
V: TRBV11-3

DNA: TGTGCCAGTTGGGCCGGCTTGGATGAGCAGTTCTTC
CDR3: CASWAGLDEQFF
size: .
J: TRBJ2-1
D: .
V: TRBV25-1

DNA: TGTGCCAGTAGTATCCCAGGGAATGGCTACACCTTC
CDR3: CASSIPGNGYTF
size: .
J: TRBJ1-2
D: .
V: TRBV19

DNA: TGTGCCAGCAGCTTAGGGGGACTAGATGCCTCTGAGCAGTTCTTC
CDR3: CASSLGGLDASEQFF
size: once
J: TRBJ2-1
D: TRBD2
V: TRBV7-9

DNA: TGCGCCAGCAGCCCAGGGGGTGGGGATGGCTACACCTTC
CDR3: CASSPGGGDGYTF
size: .
J: TRBJ1-2
D: TRBD1
V: TRBV5-1

DNA: TGTGCCAGCAGCACTTGGACAGGGTTTAACACTGAAGCTTTCTTT
CDR3: CASSTWTGFNTEAFF
size: .
J: TRBJ1-1
D: TRBD1
V: TRBV5-6

DNA: TGCGCCAGCAGCTTAGCACAGGGGCCCCTGTCACCCCTCCACTTT
CDR3: CASSLAQGPLSPLHF
size: .
J: TRBJ1-6
D: TRBD1
V: TRBV5-1

DNA: TGTGCCAGCAGCGCCAACAGGGGGAATCAGCCCCAGCATTTT
CDR3: CASSANRGNQPQHF
size: .
J: TRBJ1-5
D: TRBD1
V: TRBV9

DNA: TGTGCCAGCAGCTTAGGCCCTCACACGAACACTGAAGCTTTCTTT
CDR3: CASSLGPHTNTEAFF
size: .
J: TRBJ1-1
D: .
V: TRBV11-3

DNA: TGTGCCAGCAGCCTCAGGACTAGCGACTCCTACAATGAGCAGTTCTTC
CDR3: CASSLRTSDSYNEQFF
size: once
J: TRBJ2-1
D: TRBD2
V: TRBV7-2

DNA: TGTGCCAGCAGCTCTTGGACAGTTAATTCACCCCTCCACTTT
CDR3: CASSSWTVNSPLHF
size: .
J: TRBJ1-6
D: .
V: TRBV9

DNA: TGTGCCAGCAGCTCCCAAGGAAACACCATATATTTT
CDR3: CASSSQGNTIYF
size: .
J: TRBJ1-3
D: .
V: TRBV7-2

DNA: TGTGCCAGCAGCCCCTTACAGGGACGCGGATCACCCCTCCACTTT
CDR3: CASSPLQGRGSPLHF
size: .
J: TRBJ1-6
D: .
V: TRBV6-6

DNA: TGCGCCAGCAGCCCAGAAAGGGGGATTCAAGAGACCCAGTACTTC
CDR3: CASSPERGIQETQYF
size: .
J: TRBJ2-5
D: .
V: TRBV4-1

DNA: TGTGCCAGCAGCGCAGACAGCGAGGAGACCCAGTACTTC
CDR3: CASSADSEETQYF
size: .
J: TRBJ2-5
D: .
V: TRBV7-9

DNA: TGTGCGTCGGCGGCCTTATCAGATACGCAGTATTTT
CDR3: CASAALSDTQYF
size: .
J: TRBJ2-3
D: .
V: TRBV7-2

DNA: TGCGCCAGCAGACAGGGGCAGGAAGCTTTCTTT
CDR3: CASRQGQEAFF
size: .
J: TRBJ1-1
D: TRBD1
V: TRBV5-1

DNA: TGCAGCGTTGAAGGGGCTAGCGCGGGGGGAGATACGCAGTATTTT
CDR3: CSVEGASAGGDTQYF
size: .
J: TRBJ2-3
D: TRBD2
V: TRBV29-1

DNA: TGCAGCGTTTTCAGCCGGGGAGGTGACGAGCAGTACTTC
CDR3: CSVFSRGGDEQYF
size: .
J: TRBJ2-7
D: .
V: TRBV29-1

DNA: TGTGCCACCAGCAGAGAGGGCCTCTTCGAATCCCAAGAGACCCAGTACTTC
CDR3: CATSREGLFESQETQYF
size: .
J: TRBJ2-5
D: .
V: TRBV15